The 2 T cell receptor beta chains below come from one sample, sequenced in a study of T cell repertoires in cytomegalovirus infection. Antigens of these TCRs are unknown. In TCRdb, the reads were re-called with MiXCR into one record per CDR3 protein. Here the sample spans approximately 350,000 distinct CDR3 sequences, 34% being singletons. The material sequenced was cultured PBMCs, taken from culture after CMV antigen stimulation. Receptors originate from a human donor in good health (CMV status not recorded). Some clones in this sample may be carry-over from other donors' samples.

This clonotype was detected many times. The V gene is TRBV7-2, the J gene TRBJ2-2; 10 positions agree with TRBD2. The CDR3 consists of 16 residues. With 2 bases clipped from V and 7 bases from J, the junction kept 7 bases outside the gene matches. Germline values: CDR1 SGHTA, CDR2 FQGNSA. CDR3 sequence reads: CASSLLVAGGGGELFF. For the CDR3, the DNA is TGTGCCAGCAGCTTATTGGTAGCGGGAGGTGGCGGGGAGCTGTTTTTT.

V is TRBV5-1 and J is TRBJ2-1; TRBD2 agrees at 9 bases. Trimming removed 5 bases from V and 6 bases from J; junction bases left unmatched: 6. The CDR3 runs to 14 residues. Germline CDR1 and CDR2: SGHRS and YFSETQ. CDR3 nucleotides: TGCGCCAGCAGGGAGGGGACTAGCCCCAATGAGCAGTTCTTC. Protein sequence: CASREGTSPNEQFF.